This T cell receptor (beta chain) derives from a study of CD8+ T cells in alopecia areata. This CDR3 is 14 amino acids long. CDR1 and CDR2 from the germline V gene are MGHDK and SYGVNS. Trimming left V 5 bases short and J 1 base short, with 12 bases between. Reverse transcription of extracted RNA yielded cDNA, which provided the sequencing template. The repertoire was sequenced with immunoSEQ multiplex PCR; TCRdb's copy has only in-frame clones and lacks some. The sample includes some 130,000 clones, 50% to 60% of them seen just once. General observations from the study: Lesional tissue from the scalp (especially in alopecia totalis/universalis) showed higher clonality than normal scalp.

On this clone: Antigen unknown.

The rearrangement joins TRBV25-1 to TRBJ2-7; TRBD2 might be the D (5 bases). Source: CD4+ T cells sorted from blood, taken at week 0. The TCR originated in a human donor with alopecia areata. The CDR3 sequence is CASSPAGLSYEQYF. The CDR3 DNA reads as TGTGCCAGCAGTCCCGCAGGACTTTCCTACGAGCAGTACTTC.